The 10 T cell receptor beta chains presented below share a single source sample, sequenced in a study of identical twins. From the 5' RACE reads, TCRdb called clonotypes with MiXCR, one entry per CDR3 protein. The data show about 1.7 million distinct CDR3 sequences, with around 29% seen just once and approximately 0.29% held by the top ten. The specimen sequenced was cord blood. The source is a newborn girl in good health.

This clonotype was counted between two and nine times. This chain connects TRBV9 to TRBJ2-1; the D gene is possibly TRBD2 (6 bases). This CDR3 is 19 amino acids long. In germline, CDR1 is SGDLS, CDR2 YYNGEE. With 0 bases removed from V and 0 bases from J, the gap between germline ends came to 19 bases. CDR3 residues: CASSVALMGDLSSYNEQFF. Here the CDR3 DNA reads TGTGCCAGCAGCGTAGCTCTAATGGGGGACTTGAGCTCCTACAATGAGCAGTTCTTC.

This chain connects TRBV12-3 or TRBV12-4 to TRBJ2-1; weak D call: TRBD2 (6 bases). V gave up 5 bases and J gave up 14 bases, with 22 bases separating them. This CDR3 is 14 amino acids long. The CDR3 coding sequence is TGTGCCAGCAGTCTCCAATTAACCGGGACTTTTGAGTTCTTC. Its translation: CASSLQLTGTFEFF.

This clonotype occurred a few times. This rearrangement joins TRBV6-2 or TRBV6-3 to TRBJ2-3; 13 bases align to TRBD2. The CDR3 loop spans 17 amino acids. Germline values: CDR1 MNHEY, CDR2 SVGEGT. The ends lost 1 base at V and 5 bases at J; junction bases unmatched: 6. The DNA of the CDR3 is TGTGCCAGCAGTTACTACGGACTAGCGGGAGCCATAGATACGCAGTATTTT. As protein: CASSYYGLAGAIDTQYF.

V gene TRBV12-3 or TRBV12-4 combines with J gene TRBJ2-3; D is ambiguous. The germline V and J ends were trimmed by 6 bases and 7 bases, with 17 bases remaining between them. This CDR3 is 14 amino acids long. CDR3 DNA: TGTGCCAGCAGCTACGGATTGGGGTCAAATACGCAGTATTTT. This encodes CASSYGLGSNTQYF.

The CDR3 region is CASNQDGYSNQPQHF. DNA of the CDR3: TGTGCCAGCAACCAAGACGGATATAGCAATCAGCCCCAGCATTTT. The rearrangement links TRBV7-9 to TRBJ1-5; the D is unclear. Germline values: CDR1 SEHNR, CDR2 FQNEAQ (reference sequence). V was cut by 7 bases and J by 0 bases, with 13 bases left in between. The CDR3 contains 15 residues. Filled out from reference TRBV7-9 and TRBJ1-5, the complete variable domain reads DTGVSQNPRHKITKRGQNVTFRCDPISEHNRLYWYRQTLGQGPEFLTYFQNEAQLEKSRLLSDRFSAERPKGSFSTLEIQRTEQGDSAMYLCASNQDGYSNQPQHFGDGTRLSIL.

This chain uses TRBV4-1 with TRBJ1-1; no clear D gene. CDR3 size: 13 residues. Trimming stripped 1 base from V and 7 bases from J, with 10 bases between. Germline CDR1 and CDR2: MGHRA and YSYEKL. The DNA for the CDR3 is TGCGCCAGCAGCCAAGTCGCGGACCATGAAGCTTTCTTT. Translation: CASSQVADHEAFF.

V usage is TRBV25-1 and J usage is TRBJ2-3; TRBD2 aligns across 9 bases. J gave up 0 bases and V 1 base, and 5 bases lay outside the gene matches. The germline gives CDR1 MGHDK, CDR2 SYGVNS. This CDR3 spans 17 amino acids. The CDR3 sequence: CASSESRLAESTDTQYF. The CDR3 DNA reads as TGTGCCAGCAGTGAATCCCGACTAGCGGAGAGCACAGATACGCAGTATTTT.

V is TRBV7-2 and J is TRBJ1-5; the D gene is possibly TRBD1 (5 bases). The V gene lost 1 base and the J gene lost 2 bases, with 15 bases spanning the gap. Per the germline V gene, CDR1 is SGHTA and CDR2 is FQGNSA. The CDR3 consists of 17 residues. DNA for the CDR3: TGTGCCAGCAGCTTAGTAGAACAGGCGGAGGGCAATCAGCCCCAGCATTTT. This translates into CASSLVEQAEGNQPQHF. Drawing the rest from reference TRBV7-2 and TRBJ1-5, the complete variable domain is GAGVSQSPSNKVTEKGKDVELRCDPISGHTALYWYRQSLGQGLEFLIYFQGNSAPDKSGLPSDRFSAERTGGSVSTLTIQRTQQEDSAVYLCASSLVEQAEGNQPQHFGDGTRLSIL.

This chain links TRBV20-1 with TRBJ2-7; 11 bases match TRBD2. There are 15 residues in the CDR3. Germline V CDR1 and CDR2: DFQATT, SNEGSKA (reference sequence). The CDR3 sequence: CTAGGRASGRNEQYF. DNA for the CDR3: TGCACGGCAGGGGGCAGGGCTAGCGGGAGGAACGAGCAGTACTTC.

V is TRBV10-1 and J is TRBJ2-5; 7 bases are a match to TRBD1. Trimming at V came to 5 bases and at J to 5 bases, leaving 5 bases not matched to a gene. This CDR3 contains 13 residues. CDR1 is WNHNN, CDR2 SYGVQD, per germline (reference sequence). CDR3 DNA: TGCGCCAGCAGTAAAGACAGGGTTGAGACCCAGTACTTC. It is translated as CASSKDRVETQYF.